This section outlines one TCR beta chain sequence together with its context. What antigen it recognizes has not been identified. Within one base of it there is no much larger clone, and no base qualities were kept. The data are from a study of T cell responses to AZD1222 COVID-19 vaccine (dated by TCRdb to the early 2020s). Describing the broader study: AZD1222 recipients given second doses at about 4 weeks or at about 12 weeks were pooled, since spike-specific TCR depth and breadth were not found to differ between the two schedules. A total of about 230 trial participants underwent TCR sequencing, of whom around 200 received two doses of AZD1222 and around 25 received two doses of the MenACWY control vaccine. Trial participants were enrolled by age into subgroups of 18-55, 56-69 and 70-plus years, and about 150, 27 and 61 TCR-sequenced participants, respectively, were included in these subgroups. Findings and caveats that apply to the study as a whole: Most participants were white British and females outnumbered males, and the authors suggested that clonal diversity may have been underestimated. Epitopes outside the regions mutated in the B.1.351 and B.1.1.7 variants were reportedly recognized by nearly half of the unique spike-specific TCRs. Vaccine-associated CD4 TCRs spanned the whole spike protein, with dominant responses in regions 160-218 and 743-854. Conclusions about previously exposed vaccinees are limited, since just 6 or 7 AZD1222 recipients were seropositive for SARS-CoV-2 at baseline. A significant rise in spike-specific TCR breadth and depth was observed after two AZD1222 doses relative to day 0 and relative to MenACWY recipients. In the small 56-69-year group, the increase in depth fell short of significance, most likely because of low power. No day 14 peak-response samples were available, so repertoires were characterized only after the peak T cell response.

The CDR3 regions of human TCRbeta chains were analyzed by immunosequencing. The authors' pipeline ran thus. TCRs in the repertoires were matched against a reference library of SARS-CoV-2-specific TCRs that had been generated with the MIRA antigen-specificity platform. Breadth was defined as the fraction of unique TCRs that were SARS-CoV-2-associated. Depth was defined as the fraction of total T cells that were SARS-CoV-2-associated. Using the MIRA data, each spike-specific TCR was assigned both to the spike region to which the TCR was reactive and to a CD4 or CD8 class. Log10-transformed breadth and depth values were compared by one-way ANOVA with Sidak's multiple comparisons tests. TCRdb carries this immuneACCESS record with in-frame sequences only. Its versions omit some clonotypes, under half of them owing to an unresolved V gene in the studies checked, with the rest unexplained. For V, J and clone size, that table is used; D and trimming come from the DNA. This sample has about 120,000 clones in its table, and roughly nine tenths of those were observed once. The ten largest account for roughly 4.2% of the sample.

CDR1 and CDR2 were assigned from the germline V gene (reference sequence) as LNHNV and YYDKDF. The CDR3 runs 14 amino acids, cysteine and phenylalanine included. Of all the DNA, just the CDR3 is kept, 42 bases in frame from base 1. V is cut by 0 bases and J by 7 bases, and the space between the germline ends is 9 bases. The sample's time point label, in plain terms: baseline before first vaccination. The vaccinee samples were drawn from two UK trials, COV001 and COV002, one of which was a single-blind randomized controlled phase 2/3 trial testing AZD1222 (ChAdOx1 nCoV-19) in healthy adults. For TCRbeta chain sequencing, PBMC samples from trial participants were taken at day 0 and at day 28 after the second dose.

This TCR was recovered from an adult in good health. The rearrangement combines TRBV15 with TRBJ1-4, with TRBD1 tentatively as D gene (6 bases match). Sequencing used peripheral blood, obtained on day 0 of AZD1222 vaccination. The CDR3 protein: CATSRDRGGEKLFF. The base sequence is TGTGCCACCAGCAGAGACAGGGGAGGTGAAAAACTGTTTTTT.